These 28 T cell receptor beta chains came from one sample sequenced in a study of T cells in Graves' hyperthyroidism and ophthalmopathy. Amplification of TCR beta CDR3 regions was performed using RNA transcripts as template. Initially, a first-round RT-PCR of the TCR CDR3 employed the HTBI primer set. TCRdb re-called the multiplex PCR reads with MiXCR, one entry per CDR3 protein. The table has some 510,000 distinct CDR3 sequences, under 60% seen once. The material sequenced was peripheral blood or thyroid tissue (not recorded which). These receptors came from a young woman with Graves' hyperthyroidism.

The chain carries TRBV5-1 and TRBJ1-5, with D uncertain. The germline V gene has CDR1 SGHRS and CDR2 YFSETQ. The CDR3 has 13 residues. Deletions cut 2 bases from V and 5 bases from J, with 8 bases between. The CDR3 sequence: CASSLHGDQPQHF. Written as DNA, the CDR3 is TGCGCCAGCAGCTTACATGGAGATCAGCCCCAGCATTTT. The variable domain in full, with the rest retrieved from reference TRBV5-1 and TRBJ1-5, is KAGVTQTPRYLIKTRGQQVTLSCSPISGHRSVSWYQQTPGQGLQFLFEYFSETQRNKGNFPGRFSGRQFSNSRSEMNVSTLELGDSALYLCASSLHGDQPQHFGDGTRLSIL.

V usage is TRBV6-5 and J usage is TRBJ2-6; D is perhaps TRBD2 (5 bases). This CDR3 has 18 residues. Deletions cut 2 bases from V and 0 bases from J, with 14 bases between. Germline V CDR1 and CDR2: MNHEY, SVGAGI. CDR3 residues: CASSYIRGGNSGANVLTF. Written as DNA, the CDR3 is TGTGCCAGCAGTTACATCCGCGGAGGCAACTCTGGGGCCAACGTCCTGACTTTC.

J is TRBJ2-7 and V is TRBV7-6; TRBD1 aligns across 9 bases. CDR1 SGHVS and CDR2 FNYEAQ come from the germline V gene. The CDR3 runs to 16 residues. V was clipped by 5 bases and J by 7 bases; unmatched bases: 15. This chain's CDR3 is CASSLLRNRGQGEQYF. CDR3 sequence (DNA): TGTGCCAGCAGCCTCCTAAGGAACAGGGGGCAGGGAGAGCAGTACTTC. Based on the CDR3 plus reference TRBV7-6 and TRBJ2-7, the full variable domain is GAGVSQSPRYKVTKRGQDVALRCDPISGHVSLYWYRQALGQGPEFLTYFNYEAQQDKSGLPNDRFSAERPEGSISTLTIQRTEQRDSAMYRCASSLLRNRGQGEQYFGPGTRLTVT.

The chain links TRBV7-9 to TRBJ1-5; TRBD1 matches at 7 bases. The CDR3 is made up of 17 amino acids. The V gene's germline CDR1 is SEHNR and CDR2 FQNEAQ (reference sequence). The V and J ends lost 4 bases and 0 bases, in that order; junction bases with no gene match: 9. The CDR3 loop is CASSSGRGTASNQPQHF. The DNA for the CDR3 is TGTGCCAGCAGCTCCGGCCGAGGGACAGCTAGCAATCAGCCCCAGCATTTT.

The genes are TRBV2 and TRBJ2-7, with 7 bases identical to TRBD1. The J segment lost 3 bases and the V segment lost 4 bases, leaving 6 bases of the junction unmatched. Germline CDR1 reads SNHLY; CDR2 reads FYNNEI. The CDR3 loop spans 14 amino acids. The chain's CDR3 is CASSVGGYGYEQYF. The CDR3 DNA sequence: TGTGCCAGCAGTGTAGGGGGCTATGGCTACGAGCAGTACTTC.

A few counts support this clonotype. The V gene is TRBV19, the J gene TRBJ2-7; D is undetermined. Germline assignment: CDR1 LNHDA and CDR2 SQIVND (reference sequence). CDR3 length equals 14 residues. V was clipped by 1 base and J by 4 bases, with 11 bases between them. The CDR3 loop reads CASSIGAGSYEQYF. The DNA for the CDR3 is TGTGCCAGTAGTATAGGAGCAGGTAGTTACGAGCAGTACTTC.

The chain uses TRBV5-1 and TRBJ1-2; no clear D. The V end was cut by 0 bases, the J end by 4 bases, with 19 bases between. Germline CDR1 reads SGHRS; CDR2 reads YFSETQ. The CDR3 length is 17 residues. For the CDR3, the DNA is TGCGCCAGCAGCTTGGGCGCAGGCCCGCGGGTAGGCTATGGCTACACCTTC. Translating it yields CASSLGAGPRVGYGYTF.

This clonotype was observed a few times. The chain uses TRBV25-1 and TRBJ1-1; TRBD1 is a possible D gene (6 bases). The length of the CDR3 is 16 residues. The V end lost 1 base, the J end lost 1 base, and 13 bases lay between the germline ends. From germline, CDR1 is MGHDK and CDR2 SYGVNS. CDR3 nucleotides: TGTGCCAGCAGTGAATTAGGGGGGATCGGGAACACTGAAGCTTTCTTT. Its translation: CASSELGGIGNTEAFF.

The rearrangement joins TRBV29-1 to TRBJ1-3; D gene uncertain. CDR3 size: 14 residues. Germline V gene lookup returns CDR1 SQVTM and CDR2 ANQGSEA. Trimming pared 8 bases from V and 3 bases from J, leaving 17 bases between. This CDR3 is CSSLETTGGNTIYF. As DNA, the CDR3 is TGCAGCAGTTTGGAGACCACGGGTGGAAACACCATATATTTT.

Regarding this clonotype: At one end, the junction sequence differs from germline, possibly due to a read error. The J gene is TRBJ2-7, the V gene TRBV10-3, with a tentative D call TRBD1 (5 bases). This CDR3 region has 14 residues. CDR1 and CDR2 from the germline V gene are ENHRY and SYGVKD. The CDR3 reads CASSYGQPPYEQYF. CDR3 nucleotides: TGTGCCAGCAGTTACGGACAACCACCCTACGAGCAGTACTTC.

Note on this clonotype: The junction does not match germline at one end; this may be a read error. The chain has TRBV29-1 and TRBJ1-1, with a weak D call TRBD1 (5 bases). CDR1 and CDR2 from the germline V gene are SQVTM and ANQGSEA. The length of the CDR3 is 14 residues. The CDR3 is CSVKEGRALTEAFF. In DNA form, the CDR3 reads TGCAGCGTTAAAGAGGGCAGGGCTTTAACTGAGGCTTTCTTT.

This chain links TRBV5-1 with TRBJ2-7, with no clear D. Trimming took off 0 bases at V and 3 bases at J, with 13 bases between the two ends. This CDR3 has 15 amino acids. Germline lookup yields CDR1 SGHRS and CDR2 YFSETQ. The CDR3 DNA reads as TGCGCCAGCAGCTTGGGAAGAACGACATACTACGAGCAGTACTTC. It yields the protein CASSLGRTTYYEQYF.

A word on this clonotype: At one of its ends the junction is not consistent with the germline gene, which may arise from a read error. The chain has TRBV7-9 and TRBJ1-4; weak D call: TRBD1 (5 bases). The CDR3 runs to 9 residues. Germline-derived CDR1 and CDR2 are SEHNR and FQNEAQ (reference sequence). The CDR3 bases are TGTGCCAGCAGCCTAGGACAAACTTTT. It encodes CASSLGQTF.

The chain recombines TRBV7-9 with TRBJ1-1, with D maybe TRBD1 (5 bases). Germline V gene lookup returns CDR1 SEHNR and CDR2 FQNEAQ (reference sequence). This CDR3 is built from 16 residues. V gave up 1 base and J gave up 0 bases, with 12 bases separating them. CDR3 DNA: TGTGCCAGCAGCTTAGGGTCAGGGTACATGAACACTGAAGCTTTCTTT. Protein sequence: CASSLGSGYMNTEAFF.

At least ten counts were recorded for this clonotype. The V call is TRBV20-1, the J call TRBJ1-3; tentatively, D is TRBD1 (5 bases). This CDR3 contains 14 residues. Looked up from germline, CDR1 is DFQATT and CDR2 is SNEGSKA (reference sequence). The V end lost 5 bases, the J end lost 0 bases, and 11 bases lay between the germline ends. The CDR3 loop reads CSAYTTVSGNTIYF. For the CDR3, the DNA is TGCAGTGCTTACACGACAGTCTCTGGAAACACCATATATTTT.

Comment on this clonotype: A much larger clone differs from this one at a single base, so this may be a read error. The V call is TRBV2, the J call TRBJ1-5, with D uncertain. CDR1 and CDR2 from the germline V gene are SNHLY and FYNNEI. This CDR3 region has 14 residues. V lost 5 bases and J lost 6, with 14 bases in between. CDR3 sequence (DNA): TGTGCCAGCAGTACAGACGGAAATTGTCAGCCCCAGCATTTT. It specifies CASSTDGNCQPQHF.

The chain couples TRBV7-9 to TRBJ1-2, with TRBD1 as a possible D gene (5 bases). V was clipped by 3 bases and J by 7 bases, with 18 bases between them. The CDR3 has 15 residues. Germline CDR1 and CDR2: SEHNR and FQNEAQ (reference sequence). Written as DNA, the CDR3 is TGTGCCAGCAGCTTGGATCGGGCAGGGTTCTTTGGCTACACCTTC. This encodes CASSLDRAGFFGYTF.

This clonotype was seen ten or more times. The chain recombines TRBV7-2 with TRBJ2-7, with D unresolved. V was cut by 5 bases and J by 4 bases, with 15 bases left in between. CDR3 length: 14 residues. The germline gives CDR1 SGHTA, CDR2 FQGNSA. The chain's CDR3 is CASSAQDGIYEQYF. DNA of the CDR3: TGTGCCAGCAGCGCCCAGGACGGAATTTACGAGCAGTACTTC.

This clonotype has at least ten counts. This chain connects TRBV15 to TRBJ1-1; D remains unclear. Germline CDR1 reads LNHNV; CDR2 reads YYDKDF (reference sequence). V gave up 0 bases and J gave up 5 bases, with 10 bases separating them. There are 14 residues in the CDR3. The CDR3 here is CATSRDTGETEAFF. The CDR3 DNA reads TGTGCCACCAGCAGAGACACGGGTGAGACTGAAGCTTTCTTT.

In this sample, this clonotype turned up many times. This chain connects TRBV9 to TRBJ1-6; 9 bases agree with TRBD1. CDR1 is SGDLS and CDR2 is YYNGEE in the germline V gene. Unmatched junction bases numbered 7, after V lost 0 bases and J lost 9 bases. The CDR3 spans 16 residues. The CDR3 loop is CASSVETGGRGSPLHF. In nucleotides, the CDR3 is TGTGCCAGCAGCGTAGAGACAGGGGGACGGGGTTCACCCCTCCACTTT.

This chain links TRBV10-3 with TRBJ2-7, with D possibly being TRBD2 (5 bases). Germline-derived CDR1 and CDR2 are ENHRY and SYGVKD. CDR3 size: 15 residues. V lost 6 bases and J lost 3, with 18 bases in between. The CDR3 nucleotides are TGTGCCATCAGGACCGCGGGTGGCTATGGCTACGAGCAGTACTTC. It encodes CAIRTAGGYGYEQYF.

The sample holds a few counts of this clonotype. The chain links TRBV10-3 to TRBJ2-7, with D possibly matching TRBD1 (6 bases). This CDR3 is 15 amino acids long. Per the germline V gene, CDR1 is ENHRY and CDR2 is SYGVKD. Trimming removed 8 bases at V and 4 bases at J, with 21 bases between. This chain's CDR3 is CAIGATGTPGYEQYF. DNA of the CDR3: TGTGCCATCGGGGCGACCGGGACACCCGGGTACGAGCAGTACTTC.

This sequence joins TRBV11-2 and TRBJ2-5, with D possibly being TRBD2 (5 bases). The CDR3 runs 14 residues. From germline, CDR1 is SGHAT and CDR2 FQNNGV. Trimming pared 5 bases from V and 4 bases from J, leaving 14 bases between. CDR3 in DNA: TGTGCCAGCAGCCGGTCCCCGGGAATAGAGACCCAGTACTTC. It is translated as CASSRSPGIETQYF.

The rearrangement uses TRBV2 and TRBJ1-6; tentatively, D is TRBD1 (5 bases). CDR1 and CDR2 (germline): SNHLY, FYNNEI. The CDR3 covers 12 residues. Deletions cut 5 bases from V and 14 bases from J, with 13 bases between. CDR3 loop: CASSYGTGSLHF. CDR3 coding DNA: TGTGCCAGCAGTTACGGAACAGGCTCCCTCCACTTT.

In this sample, this clonotype turned up many times. J is TRBJ1-2 and V is TRBV24-1, with 7 bases aligning to TRBD1. There are 16 residues in the CDR3. The V gene end was trimmed by 3 bases and the J gene end by 1 base; junction bases not matched to a gene: 7. CDR1 is KGHDR, CDR2 SFDVKD, per germline. The CDR3 DNA is TGTGCCACCAGTGATCACGGGACAGACGATAACTATGGCTACACCTTC. This codes for CATSDHGTDDNYGYTF.

This clonotype showed up many times. The V gene is TRBV29-1, the J gene TRBJ1-2; D might be TRBD1 (5 bases). This CDR3 spans 13 amino acids. The V gene's germline CDR1 is SQVTM and CDR2 ANQGSEA. V was pared by 4 bases and J by 0 bases, with 9 bases between. In DNA form, the CDR3 reads TGCAGCGTTGGACAGTCTTCTAACTATGGCTACACCTTC. Translating it yields CSVGQSSNYGYTF.

J is TRBJ2-5 and V is TRBV7-9, with TRBD2 matching over 8 bases. Germline trimming cut 8 bases from V and 9 bases from J; bases unmatched to any gene: 8. CDR1 is SEHNR, CDR2 FQNEAQ, per germline (reference sequence). The CDR3 is 12 amino acids. This chain's CDR3 is CASPGRREAQYF. Written as DNA, the CDR3 is TGTGCCAGCCCGGGGAGGCGGGAGGCCCAGTACTTC.

This clonotype was recorded at least ten times. The CDR3: CASSSPLRGYEQYF. CDR3 in DNA: TGTGCCAGCAGCTCGCCCCTACGGGGGTACGAGCAGTACTTC. The V gene is TRBV7-9, the J gene TRBJ2-7; perhaps TRBD2 as D (6 bases). Looked up from germline, CDR1 is SEHNR and CDR2 is FQNEAQ (reference sequence). The V end was cut by 4 bases, the J end by 4 bases, with 14 bases between. This CDR3 is built from 14 residues.